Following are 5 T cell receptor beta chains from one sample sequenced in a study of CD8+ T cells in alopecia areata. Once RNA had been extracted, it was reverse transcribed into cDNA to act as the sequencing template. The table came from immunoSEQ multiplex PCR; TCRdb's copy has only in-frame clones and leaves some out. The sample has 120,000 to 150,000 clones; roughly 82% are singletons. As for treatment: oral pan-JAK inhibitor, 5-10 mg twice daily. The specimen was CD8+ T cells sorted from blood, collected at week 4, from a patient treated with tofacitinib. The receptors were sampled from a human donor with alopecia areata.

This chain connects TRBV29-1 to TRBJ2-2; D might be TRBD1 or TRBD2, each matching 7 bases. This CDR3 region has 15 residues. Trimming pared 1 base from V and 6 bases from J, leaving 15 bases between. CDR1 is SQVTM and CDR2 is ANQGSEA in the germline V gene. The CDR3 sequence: CSVEVAGGAAGELFF. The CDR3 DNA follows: TGCAGCGTTGAAGTGGCAGGGGGGGCCGCCGGGGAGCTGTTTTTT.

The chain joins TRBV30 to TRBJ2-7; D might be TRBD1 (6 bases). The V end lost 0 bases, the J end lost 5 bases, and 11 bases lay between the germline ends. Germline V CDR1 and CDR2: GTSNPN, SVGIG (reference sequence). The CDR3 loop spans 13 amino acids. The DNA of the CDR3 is TGTGCCTGGAGTGTACACAGGGCCGACGAGCAGTACTTC. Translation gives CAWSVHRADEQYF.

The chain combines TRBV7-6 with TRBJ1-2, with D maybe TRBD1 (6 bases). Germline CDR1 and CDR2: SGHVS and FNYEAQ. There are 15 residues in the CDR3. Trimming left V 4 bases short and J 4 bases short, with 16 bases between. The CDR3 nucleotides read TGTGCCAGCAGCTCCACGGACAGACCCCCCTATGGCTACACCTTC. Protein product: CASSSTDRPPYGYTF.

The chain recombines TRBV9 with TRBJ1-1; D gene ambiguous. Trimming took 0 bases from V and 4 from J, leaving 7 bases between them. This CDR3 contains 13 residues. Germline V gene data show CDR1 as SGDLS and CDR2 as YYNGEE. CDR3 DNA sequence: TGTGCCAGCAGCGTAGCTACGGTCACTGAAGCTTTCTTT. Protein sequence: CASSVATVTEAFF. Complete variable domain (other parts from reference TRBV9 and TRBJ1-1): DSGVTQTPKHLITATGQRVTLRCSPRSGDLSVYWYQQSLDQGLQFLIQYYNGEERAKGNILERFSAQQFPDLHSELNLSSLELGDSALYFCASSVATVTEAFFGQGTRLTVV.

For the CDR3, the DNA is TGTGCCAGCAGCTTTAGCGGGGGGGCCGAAGATACGCAGTATTTT. This translates into CASSFSGGAEDTQYF. This chain uses TRBV7-2 with TRBJ2-3; 11 bases are shared with TRBD2. V shed 3 bases and J 5 bases; nucleotides not matched to a gene: 4. This CDR3 spans 15 amino acids. The V gene's germline CDR1 is SGHTA and CDR2 FQGNSA.